Given below is one TCR beta chain in context. Its target antigen remains unknown. It has no much larger one-base neighbor in the sample; base qualities were not kept. CDR1 MGHRA and CDR2 YSYEKL were looked up in the germline V gene. V loses 1 base at its end and J loses 5 bases; junction bases beyond the gene matches: 3. From its cysteine to its phenylalanine, the CDR3 spans 16 amino acids. Of the read, only the CDR3 DNA is kept; its 48 bases are in frame from base 1. No patient had received any treatment before thyroid surgery. Using T-cell receptor beta sequencing, the study looked back at clinical samples from patients collected from about 2011 to 2019. This sample was taken from a study of metastatic and nonmetastatic thyroid tumors (TCRdb year 2020). About the study as a whole: Repertoires from peripheral blood and from tumor or nodule tissue samples of malignant and benign thyroid patients were compared. Results the study describes overall, beyond this receptor: In both blood and tumor samples, TCR beta diversity was reported to be significantly higher in malignant tumors than in benign nodules.

Libraries were built with PCR. The sequencer listed for this sample is Illumina HiSeq 4000. High-throughput sequencing was used to profile the CDR3 region of the TCR beta-chain in every patient. The study's own analysis went as follows. A classifier to discriminate distant-metastatic papillary thyroid cancer patients was built from CDR3 differences across clinicopathological groups. The Shannon index was used to assess repertoire diversity, and the Morisita-Horn index was used to assess tumor-blood repertoire similarity. Clones were called with MiXCR by TCRdb after fastp trimmed the public reads at Q25, and only in-frame beta chains were retained. TCRdb, not the original authors, processed these V and J calls. The sample includes approximately 38,000 clones, with 20% to 30% observed a single time. The top ten clones comprise roughly 8.8% of the sample.

Material: blood. The origin of this receptor is a female donor with papillary thyroid cancer or a benign thyroid nodule (not recorded which). Some clones in this sample may be carry-over from other donors' samples. The rearranged chain carries TRBV4-1 and TRBJ2-5, with TRBD2 identical over 14 junction bases. The DNA reads TGCGCCAGCAGCCAAGGACTAGCGGGAGGGCCGGAGACCCAGTACTTC. Its product reads: CASSQGLAGGPETQYF.